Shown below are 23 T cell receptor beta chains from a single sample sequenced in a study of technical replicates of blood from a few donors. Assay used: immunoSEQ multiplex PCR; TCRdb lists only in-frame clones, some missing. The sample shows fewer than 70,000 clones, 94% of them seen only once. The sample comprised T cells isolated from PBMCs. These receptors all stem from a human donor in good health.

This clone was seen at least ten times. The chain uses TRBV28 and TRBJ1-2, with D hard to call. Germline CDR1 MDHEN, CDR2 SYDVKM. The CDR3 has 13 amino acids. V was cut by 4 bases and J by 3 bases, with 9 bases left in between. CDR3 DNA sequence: TGTGCCAGCAGTTCTAACTGGTACTATGGCTACACCTTC. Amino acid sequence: CASSSNWYYGYTF.

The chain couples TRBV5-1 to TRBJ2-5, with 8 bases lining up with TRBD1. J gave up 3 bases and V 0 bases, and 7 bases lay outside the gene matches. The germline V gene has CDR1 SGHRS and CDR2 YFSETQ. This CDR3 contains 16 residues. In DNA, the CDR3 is TGCGCCAGCAGCTTGGGAGGACAGGGCCTAAAAGAGACCCAGTACTTC. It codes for CASSLGGQGLKETQYF.

CDR3 loop: CASSPQGNEQYF. CDR3 nucleotide sequence: TGTGCCAGCTCACCCCAGGGGAACGAGCAGTACTTC. The rearrangement joins TRBV18 to TRBJ2-7; TRBD1 might be the D (6 bases). The CDR3 loop spans 12 amino acids. The V gene lost 3 bases and the J gene lost 5 bases, with 8 bases spanning the gap. CDR1 is KGHSH, CDR2 LQKENI, per germline. The full variable domain, completed using reference TRBV18 and TRBJ2-7, is NAGVMQNPRHLVRRRGQEARLRCSPMKGHSHVYWYRQLPEEGLKFMVYLQKENIIDESGMPKERFSAEFPKEGPSILRIQQVVRGDSAAYFCASSPQGNEQYFGPGTRLTVT.

The CDR3 spells CATSRVGQGGEKLFF. The CDR3 nucleotides read TGTGCCACCAGCAGAGTAGGGCAGGGGGGTGAAAAACTGTTTTTT. The chain carries TRBV15 and TRBJ1-4; 7 bases agree with TRBD1. The CDR3 has 15 amino acids. V lost 1 base and J lost 7; bases outside the gene matches: 6. CDR1 is LNHNV and CDR2 is YYDKDF in the germline V gene (reference sequence).

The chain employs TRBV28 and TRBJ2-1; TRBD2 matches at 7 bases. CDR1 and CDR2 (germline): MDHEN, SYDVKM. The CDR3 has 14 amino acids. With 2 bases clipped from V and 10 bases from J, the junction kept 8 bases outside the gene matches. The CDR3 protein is CASSLPSGLSEQFF. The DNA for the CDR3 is TGTGCCAGCAGTTTACCTAGCGGTCTGTCAGAGCAGTTCTTC.

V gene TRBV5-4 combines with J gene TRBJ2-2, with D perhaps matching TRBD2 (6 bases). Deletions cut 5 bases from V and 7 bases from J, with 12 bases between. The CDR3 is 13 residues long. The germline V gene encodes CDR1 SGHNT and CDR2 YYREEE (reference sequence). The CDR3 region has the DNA TGTGCCAGCAGATTCGGGACTGGCGGGGAGCTGTTTTTT. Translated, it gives CASRFGTGGELFF.

The CDR3 reads CASSSTGTGVNEQFF. CDR3 DNA: TGTGCCAGCAGCTCGACCGGGACAGGAGTCAATGAGCAGTTCTTC. The chain combines TRBV13 with TRBJ2-1, with TRBD1 matching over 8 bases. The germline V gene has CDR1 PRHDT and CDR2 FYEKMQ (reference sequence). Germline trimming cut 4 bases from V and 6 bases from J; bases unmatched to any gene: 8. The CDR3 sequence is 15 residues long.

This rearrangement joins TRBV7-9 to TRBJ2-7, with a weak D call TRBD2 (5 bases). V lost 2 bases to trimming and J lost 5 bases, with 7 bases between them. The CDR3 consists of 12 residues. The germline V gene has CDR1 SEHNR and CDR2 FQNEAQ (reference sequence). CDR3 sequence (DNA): TGTGCCAGCAGCTTATTGCGGGACGAGCAGTACTTC. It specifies CASSLLRDEQYF.

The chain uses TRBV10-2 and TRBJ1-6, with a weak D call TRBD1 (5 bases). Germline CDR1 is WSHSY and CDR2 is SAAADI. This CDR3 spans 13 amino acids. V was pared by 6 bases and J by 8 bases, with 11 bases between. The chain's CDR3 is CASRGGIDSPLHF. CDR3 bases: TGCGCCAGCAGGGGGGGAATCGATTCACCCCTCCACTTT.

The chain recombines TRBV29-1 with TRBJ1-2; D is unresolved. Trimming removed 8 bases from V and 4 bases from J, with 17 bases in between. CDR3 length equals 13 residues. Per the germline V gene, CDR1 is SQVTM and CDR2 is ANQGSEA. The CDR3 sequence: CSPQRVDFYGYTF. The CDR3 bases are TGCAGCCCGCAGAGAGTCGACTTCTATGGCTACACCTTC.

CDR3 amino acids: CASGSREGPSPLHF. CDR3 DNA: TGTGCCAGCGGATCCCGGGAGGGGCCTTCACCCCTCCACTTT. The V gene is TRBV6-5, the J gene TRBJ1-6, with D tentatively TRBD1 (5 bases). V was clipped by 8 bases and J by 9 bases, with 17 bases between them. CDR3 length: 14 amino acids. Per germline, CDR1 MNHEY and CDR2 SVGAGI.

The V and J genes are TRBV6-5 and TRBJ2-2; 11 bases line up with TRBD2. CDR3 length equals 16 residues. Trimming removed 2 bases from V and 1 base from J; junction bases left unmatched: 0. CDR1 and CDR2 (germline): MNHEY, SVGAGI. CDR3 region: CASSYGTSGNTGELFF. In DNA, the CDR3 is TGTGCCAGCAGTTACGGGACTAGCGGGAACACCGGGGAGCTGTTTTTT.

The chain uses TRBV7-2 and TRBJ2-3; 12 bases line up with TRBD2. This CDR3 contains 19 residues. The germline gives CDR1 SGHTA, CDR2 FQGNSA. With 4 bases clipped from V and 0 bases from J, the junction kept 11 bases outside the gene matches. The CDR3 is CASSSDLAGGTRSTDTQYF. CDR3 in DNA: TGTGCCAGCAGCTCCGATCTAGCGGGGGGGACCCGTAGCACAGATACGCAGTATTTT.

The CDR3 region is CASSLAYRTYTEAFF. The CDR3, as DNA: TGTGCCAGCAGTTTAGCCTACAGGACCTACACTGAAGCTTTCTTT. J is TRBJ1-1 and V is TRBV28; a possible D gene is TRBD1 (5 bases). This CDR3 spans 15 amino acids. Per germline, CDR1 MDHEN and CDR2 SYDVKM. The V gene lost 2 bases and the J gene lost 3 bases, with 13 bases spanning the gap.

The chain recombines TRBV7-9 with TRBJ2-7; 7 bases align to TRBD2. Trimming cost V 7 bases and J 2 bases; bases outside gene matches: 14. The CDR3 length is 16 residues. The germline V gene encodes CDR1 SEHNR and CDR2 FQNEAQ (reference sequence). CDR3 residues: CASTSGAGVRAYEQYF. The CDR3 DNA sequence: TGTGCCAGCACCTCGGGTGCGGGAGTAAGGGCCTACGAGCAGTACTTC.

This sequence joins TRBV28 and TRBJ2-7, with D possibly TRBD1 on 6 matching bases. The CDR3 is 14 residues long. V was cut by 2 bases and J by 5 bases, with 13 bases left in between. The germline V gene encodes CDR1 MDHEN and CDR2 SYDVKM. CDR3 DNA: TGTGCCAGCAGTTTAGGGGGCAGGTTTAACGAGCAGTACTTC. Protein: CASSLGGRFNEQYF.

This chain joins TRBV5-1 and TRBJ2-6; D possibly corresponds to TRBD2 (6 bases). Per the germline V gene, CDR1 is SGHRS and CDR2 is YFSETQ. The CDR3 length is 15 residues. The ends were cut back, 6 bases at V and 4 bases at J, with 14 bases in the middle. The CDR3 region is CASKEGRSGANVLTF. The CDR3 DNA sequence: TGCGCCAGCAAGGAGGGACGATCCGGGGCCAACGTCCTGACTTTC.

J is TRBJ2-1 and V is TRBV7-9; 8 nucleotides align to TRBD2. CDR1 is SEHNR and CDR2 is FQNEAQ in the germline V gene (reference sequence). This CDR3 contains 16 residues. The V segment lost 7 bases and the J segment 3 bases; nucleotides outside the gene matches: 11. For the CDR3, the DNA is TGTGCCAGCACCCCAACCACCAGCGGGAGCTACAATGAGCAGTTCTTC. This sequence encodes CASTPTTSGSYNEQFF.

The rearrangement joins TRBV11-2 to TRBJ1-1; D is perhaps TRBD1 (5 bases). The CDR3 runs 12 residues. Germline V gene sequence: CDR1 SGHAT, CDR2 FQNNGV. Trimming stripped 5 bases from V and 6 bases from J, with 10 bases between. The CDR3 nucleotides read TGTGCCAGCAGCGCGTGGGGCGCTGAAGCTTTCTTT. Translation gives CASSAWGAEAFF.

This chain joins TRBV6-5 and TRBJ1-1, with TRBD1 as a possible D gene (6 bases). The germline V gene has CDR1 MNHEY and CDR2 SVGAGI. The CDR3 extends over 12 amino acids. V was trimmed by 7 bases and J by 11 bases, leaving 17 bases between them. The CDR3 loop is CASKKGGYDAFF. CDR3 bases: TGTGCCAGCAAGAAGGGGGGGTATGACGCTTTCTTT.

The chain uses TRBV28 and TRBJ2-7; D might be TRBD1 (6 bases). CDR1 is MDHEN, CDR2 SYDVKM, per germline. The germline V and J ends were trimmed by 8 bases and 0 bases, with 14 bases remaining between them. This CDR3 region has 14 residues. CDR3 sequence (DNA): TGTGCCAGCCGCCCTCCGGGACACTCCTACGAGCAGTACTTC. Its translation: CASRPPGHSYEQYF.

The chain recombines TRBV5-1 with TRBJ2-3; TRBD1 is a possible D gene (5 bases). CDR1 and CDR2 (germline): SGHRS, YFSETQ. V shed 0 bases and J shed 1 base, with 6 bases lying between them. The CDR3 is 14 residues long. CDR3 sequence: CASSLEGRTDTQYF. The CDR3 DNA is TGCGCCAGCAGCTTGGAGGGGCGCACAGATACGCAGTATTTT.

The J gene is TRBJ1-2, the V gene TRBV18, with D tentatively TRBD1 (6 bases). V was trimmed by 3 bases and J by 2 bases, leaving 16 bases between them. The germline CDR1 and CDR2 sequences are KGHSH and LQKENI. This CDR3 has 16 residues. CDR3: CASSPLGPTGNYGYTF. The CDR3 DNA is TGTGCCAGCTCACCGCTAGGACCTACAGGGAACTATGGCTACACCTTC.